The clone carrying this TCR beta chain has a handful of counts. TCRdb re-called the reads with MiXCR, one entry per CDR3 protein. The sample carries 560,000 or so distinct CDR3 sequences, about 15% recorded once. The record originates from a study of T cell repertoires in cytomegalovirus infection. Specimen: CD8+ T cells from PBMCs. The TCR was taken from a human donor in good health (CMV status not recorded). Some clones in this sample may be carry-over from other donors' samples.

The CDR3 reads CASSITGPNTEAFF. Here the CDR3 DNA reads TGTGCCAGTAGTATTACAGGGCCGAACACTGAAGCTTTCTTT. V gene TRBV19 combines with J gene TRBJ1-1, with TRBD1 as a possible D gene (6 bases). The CDR3 totals 14 residues. Germline-derived CDR1 and CDR2 are LNHDA and SQIVND (reference sequence). Trimming took 3 bases from V and 1 from J, leaving 9 bases between them.